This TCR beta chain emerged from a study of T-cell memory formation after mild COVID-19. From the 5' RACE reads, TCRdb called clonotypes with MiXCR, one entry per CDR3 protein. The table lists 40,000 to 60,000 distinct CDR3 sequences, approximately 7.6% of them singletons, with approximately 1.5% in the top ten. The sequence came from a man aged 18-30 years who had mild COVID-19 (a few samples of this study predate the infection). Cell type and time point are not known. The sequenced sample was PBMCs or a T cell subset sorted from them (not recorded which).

The CDR3 DNA is TGTGCCAGCAGCATCTCCGGGACAGGGCCTACCGGGGAGCTGTTTTTT. It translates to CASSISGTGPTGELFF. The genes are TRBV5-6 and TRBJ2-2, with 9 bases fitting TRBD1. The CDR3 is 16 residues long. V dropped 4 bases and J dropped 5; count of bases not matched to a gene: 9. Germline V gene lookup returns CDR1 SGHDT and CDR2 YYEEEE.